This TCR beta chain was found in a study of CD8+ T cells in alopecia areata. As for the study in general: Treatment ran 6 to 18 months, with 6 months of follow-up afterward.

RNA extraction and reverse transcription yielded cDNA as sequencing template. The protocol was immunoSEQ multiplex PCR, while the TCRdb copy is restricted to in-frame clones and leaves out a portion. The table records roughly 150,000 clones, approximately 45% of them present only once. Germline loops: CDR1 MNHEY, CDR2 SMNVEV (reference sequence). This CDR3 is built from 15 residues. J gave up 8 bases and V 3 bases, and 8 bases lay outside the gene matches. This receptor was identified in a human donor with alopecia areata. Sequencing was carried out using CD4+ T cells sorted from blood. V is TRBV27 and J is TRBJ2-4; 9 bases fit TRBD1. The CDR3 DNA reads as TGTGCCAGCAGTTTCGGGACAGGGCCCACCGACATTCAGTACTTC. Translation gives CASSFGTGPTDIQYF.